This TCR beta chain was identified in a study of blood T cell repertoires in COVID-19. Study-wide context: Samples came from the United States, Italy and Spain, spanning acute and convalescent COVID-19. Sample material is recorded as cDNA or gDNA derived from T cells, B-cell-depleted T cells, or PBMCs.

CDR1 and CDR2 from the germline V gene are SEHNR and FQNEAQ (reference sequence). The CDR3 extends over 12 amino acids. V was trimmed by 5 bases and J by 15 bases, leaving 18 bases between them. Methods used by the authors: Amplifying reference gene primers gave estimates of nucleated cell counts. Assay: immunoSEQ multiplex PCR; the TCRdb copy retains only in-frame clones and omits some. That table is the source of V, J and clone size, and D and trimming were worked out from the DNA. The repertoire includes 95,000 to 110,000 clones, roughly 87% of them detected once, and approximately 17% sits in the top ten.

Sequencing was carried out using peripheral blood. This chain uses TRBV7-9 with TRBJ2-3, with D possibly being TRBD1 (6 bases). The TCR originated in a woman of 80 years or more in a cohort sampled during active COVID-19. The CDR3 region is CASSQGLVPYYF. The CDR3 nucleotides read TGTGCCAGCAGCCAGGGGCTAGTTCCGTACTATTTT. The variable domain in full, with the rest retrieved from reference TRBV7-9 and TRBJ2-3, is DTGVSQNPRHKITKRGQNVTFRCDPISEHNRLYWYRQTLGQGPEFLTYFQNEAQLEKSRLLSDRFSAERPKGSFSTLEIQRTEQGDSAMYLCASSQGLVPYYFGPGTRLTVL.